This T cell receptor (beta chain) originates from a study of HIV-infected patients and healthy controls. Study-wide results and caveats: Healthy controls carried many MAIT alpha-chain CDR3s, while HIV+ repertoires had few.

cDNA was made from 500 ng RNA using alpha and beta constant primers. Using multiplexing indices, alpha and beta chain libraries were generated apart by chain-specific third strand synthesis. TCRdb re-derived calls from the 5' RACE reads in MiXCR, one entry per CDR3 protein. Of roughly 15,000 distinct CDR3 sequences in the sample, around 9% were seen once. No cell fractionation was done, so the repertoire covers all unsorted peripheral blood T cells. On this clonotype itself: As yet, its antigen is unknown.

CDR1 and CDR2 (germline): MNHNS, SASEGT. The CDR3 consists of 15 residues. The V gene end was trimmed by 8 bases and the J gene end by 2 bases; junction bases not matched to a gene: 9. The V and J genes are TRBV6-1 and TRBJ2-3; 8 nucleotides align to TRBD1. The specimen sequenced was blood. The receptor comes from an adult in good health. Here the CDR3 reads CASDRGAEVTDTQYF. The CDR3 bases are TGTGCCAGCGACAGGGGCGCCGAAGTCACAGATACGCAGTATTTT.